The T cell receptor beta chain described here comes from a study of naive and memory T cell subsets. Broader study findings: Expression changes during T cell differentiation may affect RNA-based TCR counts. A few larger clonotypes appeared in naive repertoires, especially CD8, possibly memory cells re-expressing CD45RA.

V lost 2 bases to trimming and J lost 6 bases, with 3 bases between them. This CDR3 is 11 amino acids long. An equimolar mix of two oligonucleotides served as the beta constant-region primer for TRBC1 and TRBC2. Nested alpha and beta constant-region primers with the SP2 primer drove four PCR rounds on ligated cDNA. Each CDR3 protein is one row after TCRdb ran MiXCR on the UMI-ligation and nested PCR reads. Counted here are around 160,000 distinct CDR3 sequences, about 20% occurring once; the ten biggest clones make up approximately 0.1%. As regards this clonotype: The antigen is unknown.

J is TRBJ1-5 and V is TRBV5-7; no definite D call. TRBV5-7 is an open reading frame, and its role is uncertain. The specimen was naive CD4+ T cells from blood. The receptor was isolated from a human donor in good health. In DNA form, the CDR3 reads TGTGCCAGCAGCTTCGTTCAGCCCCAGCATTTT. It is translated as CASSFVQPQHF.